The rows below give T cell receptor beta chains drawn from one sample of a study of PD-1 blockade in classical Hodgkin lymphoma. The table came from immunoSEQ multiplex PCR; TCRdb's copy has only in-frame clones and leaves some out. The sample carries about 6,800 clones, around four fifths recorded once. Specimen: CD4+ T cells from blood, collected at baseline. These receptors came from a human donor with classical Hodgkin lymphoma. Each CDR3 is given with its conserved first and last residue. Each record gives: J gene, V gene, D gene, clone size, CDR3 protein, CDR3 DNA. The D gene is left open where the match is weak. The listing skips clone size in some rows; elsewhere it reads once, few, many or a size class.

TRBJ1-5	TRBV19	-	-	CASGVGVGQPQHF	TGTGCCAGTGGGGTAGGGGTGGGTCAGCCCCAGCATTTT
TRBJ1-1	TRBV7-7	-	-	CASSLGENTEAFF	TGTGCCAGCAGCTTAGGCGAGAACACTGAAGCTTTCTTT
TRBJ2-3	TRBV5-6	-	few	CASSLVQITDTQYF	TGTGCCAGCAGCTTGGTACAGATCACAGATACGCAGTATTTT
TRBJ2-7	TRBV13	-	-	CASSLQGKSSYEQYF	TGTGCCAGCAGCTTACAGGGGAAAAGCTCCTACGAGCAGTACTTC
TRBJ1-5	TRBV15	TRBD1	-	CATSSRDRPNQPQHF	TGTGCCACCAGCAGCCGGGACAGGCCCAATCAGCCCCAGCATTTT
TRBJ2-1	TRBV21-1	-	-	CASSKARRWVLGEQFF	TGTGCCAGCAGCAAAGCCCGGAGGTGGGTACTGGGAGAGCAGTTCTTC
TRBJ2-4	TRBV23-1	-	-	CASSLGRQLAKNIQYF	TGCGCCAGCAGTCTGGGCAGACAACTAGCCAAAAACATTCAGTACTTC
TRBJ2-5	TRBV10-2	TRBD1	once	CASSVDRGRETQYF	TGCGCCAGCAGTGTGGACAGGGGGCGGGAGACCCAGTACTTC
TRBJ2-7	TRBV27	-	-	CASSLEAGRREQYF	TGTGCCAGCAGTTTAGAGGCAGGGAGGCGGGAGCAGTACTTC
TRBJ2-7	TRBV19	TRBD2	once	CASSRFPGLAEYEQYF	TGTGCCAGTAGTCGGTTTCCGGGACTAGCGGAATACGAGCAGTACTTC
TRBJ2-1	TRBV7-7	-	-	CASSLAGSNEQFF	TGTGCCAGCAGCTTAGCAGGAAGCAATGAGCAGTTCTTC
TRBJ2-7	TRBV6-1	-	-	CAVRVYEQYF	TGTGCCGTGCGGGTCTACGAGCAGTACTTC
TRBJ2-3	TRBV5-1	-	-	CASRAGTDTQYF	TGCGCCAGCAGGGCAGGGACAGATACGCAGTATTTT
TRBJ1-5	TRBV19	-	-	CASSDQAYSNQPQHF	TGTGCCAGTAGTGATCAGGCCTATAGCAATCAGCCCCAGCATTTT
TRBJ1-1	TRBV18	-	-	CASSLGTPAGTEAFF	TGTGCCAGCTCATTGGGGACTCCGGCGGGCACTGAAGCTTTCTTT
TRBJ2-7	TRBV19	TRBD1	-	CASSARDRGAYEQYF	TGTGCCAGTAGTGCTCGGGACAGGGGGGCCTACGAGCAGTACTTC